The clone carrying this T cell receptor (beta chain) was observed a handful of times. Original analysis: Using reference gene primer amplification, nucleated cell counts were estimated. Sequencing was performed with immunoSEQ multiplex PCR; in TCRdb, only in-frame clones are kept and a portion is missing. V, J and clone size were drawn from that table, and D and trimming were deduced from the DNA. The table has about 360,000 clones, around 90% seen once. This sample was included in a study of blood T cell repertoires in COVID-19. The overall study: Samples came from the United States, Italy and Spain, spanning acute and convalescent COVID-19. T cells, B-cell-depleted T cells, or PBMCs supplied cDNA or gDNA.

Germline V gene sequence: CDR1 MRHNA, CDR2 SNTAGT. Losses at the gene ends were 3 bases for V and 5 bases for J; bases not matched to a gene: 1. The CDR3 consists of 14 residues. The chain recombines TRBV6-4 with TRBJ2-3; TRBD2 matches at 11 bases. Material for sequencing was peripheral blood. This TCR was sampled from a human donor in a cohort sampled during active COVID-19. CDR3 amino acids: CASSEGLAGDTQYF. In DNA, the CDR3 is TGTGCCAGCAGTGAAGGACTAGCGGGAGATACGCAGTATTTT.